Each of the 28 T cell receptor beta chains below was sequenced from the same sample in a study of blood T cell repertoires in COVID-19. The assay was immunoSEQ multiplex PCR, and TCRdb's table has in-frame clones only and misses some. The sample lists 300,000 to 400,000 clones, around 87% occurring once. Material: peripheral blood. The receptors stem from a woman aged 45-65 years who had recovered from COVID-19.

CDR3 residues: CASRLAGYNEQFF. The CDR3 DNA reads as TGTGCCAGCAGACTAGCGGGGTACAATGAGCAGTTCTTC. The chain carries TRBV3-1 (or the pseudogene TRBV3-2) and TRBJ2-1; 10 bases align to TRBD2. The germline CDR1 and CDR2 sequences are LGHDT and YNNKEL (reference sequence). The CDR3 spans 13 residues. The J segment lost 4 bases and the V segment lost 6 bases, leaving 0 bases of the junction unmatched.

V usage is TRBV3-1 (or the pseudogene TRBV3-2) and J usage is TRBJ1-5; D possibly corresponds to TRBD1 (6 bases). In germline, CDR1 is LGHDT, CDR2 YNNKEL (reference sequence). Trimming removed 4 bases at V and 7 bases at J, with 14 bases between. This CDR3 is 14 amino acids long. This CDR3 is CASSLNRDRQPQHF. The CDR3 region has the DNA TGTGCCAGCAGCCTAAACAGGGACCGACAGCCCCAGCATTTT.

This chain uses TRBV7-3 with TRBJ2-6; maybe TRBD2 (6 bases). Germline V gives CDR1 SGHTA, CDR2 FQGTGA. The CDR3 runs to 16 residues. The V and J ends lost 1 base and 3 bases respectively, with 10 bases between them. CDR3 in DNA: TGTGCCAGCAGCTTAAGCGGCGGGAATGGGGCCAACGTCCTGACTTTC. It specifies CASSLSGGNGANVLTF.

This chain joins TRBV7-6 and TRBJ1-6; 7 bases align to TRBD1. V gave up 5 bases and J gave up 4 bases; unmatched junction bases: 8. The CDR3 is made up of 16 amino acids. In germline, CDR1 is SGHVS, CDR2 FNYEAQ. For the CDR3, the DNA is TGTGCCAGCAGCGCAGGGGGGCCTCCTTATAATTCACCCCTCCACTTT. Translating gives CASSAGGPPYNSPLHF.

The V call is TRBV28, the J call TRBJ1-1; D perhaps matches TRBD1 (6 bases). V was cut by 5 bases and J by 5 bases, with 18 bases left in between. This CDR3 spans 15 amino acids. Germline assignment: CDR1 MDHEN and CDR2 SYDVKM. The CDR3 DNA sequence: TGTGCCAGCAGTCCGACCCACGGGCAGGGGACTGAAGCTTTCTTT. It codes for CASSPTHGQGTEAFF.

V is TRBV5-1 and J is TRBJ2-1; D might be TRBD1 (6 bases). CDR3 length equals 16 residues. V shed 3 bases and J shed 7 bases, with 20 bases lying between them. The germline V gene encodes CDR1 SGHRS and CDR2 YFSETQ. The CDR3, as DNA: TGCGCCAGCAGCTATACACCGGGACACCGTCGGAATGAGCAGTTCTTC. Translating gives CASSYTPGHRRNEQFF.

The J gene is TRBJ2-1, the V gene TRBV7-2, with a tentative D call TRBD2 (6 bases). V lost 5 bases, J lost 8 bases, and 16 bases lay in between. Germline CDR1 SGHTA, CDR2 FQGNSA. The CDR3 has 14 residues. CDR3 in DNA: TGTGCCAGCAGCCCAAGTGGAGGGCCGGATGAGCAGTTCTTC. It is translated as CASSPSGGPDEQFF.

The gene calls are TRBV3-1 (or the pseudogene TRBV3-2) and TRBJ2-5; TRBD2 matches at 11 bases. Trimming cost V 5 bases and J 2 bases; bases outside gene matches: 10. CDR3 size: 17 residues. The germline CDR1 and CDR2 sequences are LGHDT and YNNKEL (reference sequence). The CDR3 here is CASSLTRLAGSQETQYF. DNA of the CDR3: TGTGCCAGCAGCTTAACCAGACTAGCGGGGAGTCAAGAGACCCAGTACTTC.

The count of this clone is one. V is TRBV5-8 and J is TRBJ1-5, with D hard to call. Between the trimmed V and J ends, which lost 4 bases and 3 bases, there was a span of 11 bases. The length of the CDR3 is 14 residues. Per the germline V gene, CDR1 is SGHTS and CDR2 is YDEGEE. The CDR3 sequence: CASSGGLPNQPQHF. The DNA for the CDR3 is TGTGCCAGCAGCGGCGGACTGCCCAATCAGCCCCAGCATTTT.

This clone was detected only once. The chain is built from TRBV10-1 and TRBJ2-2; D is uncertain. The CDR3 has 13 amino acids. Germline assignment: CDR1 WNHNN and CDR2 SYGVQD (reference sequence). Trimming cost V 0 bases and J 7 bases, with 6 bases left between them. The DNA of the CDR3 is TGCGCCAGCAGTGAGTCCGGTCTCGGGGAGCTGTTTTTT. Its protein is CASSESGLGELFF.

The chain has TRBV19 and TRBJ1-2; D is unclear. In germline, CDR1 is LNHDA, CDR2 SQIVND (reference sequence). The CDR3 sequence is 15 residues long. V shed 4 bases and J shed 3 bases, with 15 bases lying between them. The CDR3 sequence is CASSRAAVVDYGYTF. Here the CDR3 DNA reads TGTGCCAGTAGTAGAGCTGCGGTTGTTGACTATGGCTACACCTTC.

V and J are TRBV7-9 and TRBJ1-1; unclear D gene. The germline V and J ends were trimmed by 5 bases and 2 bases, with 12 bases remaining between them. Germline CDR1 and CDR2: SEHNR and FQNEAQ (reference sequence). CDR3 length equals 14 residues. DNA for the CDR3: TGTGCCAGCAGCCCGAGAGATTCAAACACTGAAGCTTTCTTT. This gives the protein CASSPRDSNTEAFF.

The chain combines TRBV29-1 with TRBJ1-5; 8 nucleotides align to TRBD1. Unmatched junction bases numbered 4, after V lost 0 bases and J lost 6 bases. CDR3 size: 14 residues. Germline values: CDR1 SQVTM, CDR2 ANQGSEA. DNA for the CDR3: TGCAGCGTTGAAGAAGGACAGGGCGGTCAGCCCCAGCATTTT. Translation gives CSVEEGQGGQPQHF.

The chain joins TRBV6-6 to TRBJ1-5; D not certain. This CDR3 has 13 amino acids. V was shortened by 6 bases and J by 2 bases, with 8 bases between the two germline ends. The germline gives CDR1 MNHNY, CDR2 SVGAGI (reference sequence). The CDR3 sequence is CASSIGGNQPQHF. CDR3 nucleotide sequence: TGTGCCAGCAGCATCGGGGGCAATCAGCCCCAGCATTTT.

The V gene is TRBV6-5, the J gene TRBJ1-6, with a weak D call TRBD1 (6 bases). This CDR3 contains 15 residues. The V gene lost 5 bases and the J gene lost 5 bases, with 13 bases spanning the gap. Germline values: CDR1 MNHEY, CDR2 SVGAGI. The CDR3 bases are TGTGCCAGCAGTAGATGGACAGCCGATAATTCACCCCTCCACTTT. The encoded protein is CASSRWTADNSPLHF.

This sequence joins TRBV7-6 and TRBJ2-3; 7 bases are a match to TRBD2. This CDR3 has 15 residues. With V trimmed by 5 bases and J by 0 bases, 5 bases remained unmatched. Germline V gene data show CDR1 as SGHVS and CDR2 as FNYEAQ. The CDR3 loop is CASSALRGSTDTQYF. The CDR3 coding sequence is TGTGCCAGCAGCGCATTGCGGGGGAGCACAGATACGCAGTATTTT.

This clone has just one count. The chain joins TRBV10-2 to TRBJ1-4; D may be TRBD1 (6 bases). CDR1 and CDR2 (germline): WSHSY, SAAADI. The CDR3 is 13 residues long. With 9 bases removed from V and 6 bases from J, the gap between germline ends came to 14 bases. The CDR3 DNA follows: TGCGCCAGTTCTCCAGGGGAGTATGAAAAACTGTTTTTT. This codes for CASSPGEYEKLFF.

The chain employs TRBV11-2 and TRBJ2-7, with D perhaps matching TRBD2 (7 bases). This CDR3 has 14 amino acids. Trimming cost V 0 bases and J 4 bases, with 10 bases left between them. Germline V gene sequence: CDR1 SGHAT, CDR2 FQNNGV. CDR3 amino acids: CASSLDRGGYEQYF. The CDR3 DNA reads as TGTGCCAGCAGCTTAGACAGGGGAGGGTACGAGCAGTACTTC.

Turning to this clone: This specimen includes other DNA sequences encoding the same CDR3. The rearrangement links TRBV6-5 to TRBJ1-1; weak D call: TRBD1 (5 bases). The CDR3 consists of 14 residues. Trimming left V 3 bases short and J 0 bases short, with 8 bases between. The germline V gene has CDR1 MNHEY and CDR2 SVGAGI. The CDR3 loop is CASSYGGMNTEAFF. As DNA, the CDR3 is TGTGCCAGCAGTTATGGGGGGATGAACACTGAAGCTTTCTTT.

Only a few counts were recorded for this clone. The rearrangement joins TRBV30 to TRBJ1-1, with 7 bases identical to TRBD1. CDR1 and CDR2 from the germline V gene are GTSNPN and SVGIG (reference sequence). The ends lost 3 bases at V and 0 bases at J; junction bases unmatched: 7. The CDR3 totals 15 residues. The CDR3 loop reads CAWSQLQGLNTEAFF. As DNA, the CDR3 is TGTGCCTGGAGCCAGCTACAGGGGTTGAACACTGAAGCTTTCTTT.

The chain couples TRBV7-8 to TRBJ2-5, with 9 bases aligning to TRBD2. The CDR3 loop spans 16 amino acids. Losses at the gene ends were 5 bases for V and 5 bases for J; bases not matched to a gene: 12. The V gene's germline CDR1 is SGHVS and CDR2 FQNEAQ. This CDR3 is CASSREPAGGVETQYF. The CDR3 region has the DNA TGTGCCAGCAGCCGAGAACCAGCGGGAGGAGTGGAGACCCAGTACTTC.

This clone was observed a single time. The chain has TRBV27 and TRBJ2-2, with 7 nucleotides matching TRBD1. CDR1 MNHEY and CDR2 SMNVEV come from the germline V gene (reference sequence). V dropped 5 bases and J dropped 9; count of bases not matched to a gene: 3. This CDR3 has 12 amino acids. The CDR3 here is CASSRQGRELFF. CDR3 sequence (DNA): TGTGCCAGCAGTCGACAGGGCCGGGAGCTGTTTTTT.

The chain carries TRBV9 and TRBJ1-4, with D possibly matching TRBD1 (5 bases). CDR1 SGDLS and CDR2 YYNGEE come from the germline V gene. The germline V and J ends were trimmed by 0 bases and 1 base, with 7 bases remaining between them. The CDR3 has 15 amino acids. For the CDR3, the DNA is TGTGCCAGCAGCGTAGCGGGGGGAACTAATGAAAAACTGTTTTTT. It translates to CASSVAGGTNEKLFF.

Only one count was recorded for this clone. The J gene is TRBJ2-7, the V gene TRBV19; 7 bases align to TRBD1. With 5 bases clipped from V and 6 bases from J, the junction kept 10 bases outside the gene matches. There are 14 residues in the CDR3. Per the germline V gene, CDR1 is LNHDA and CDR2 is SQIVND (reference sequence). The CDR3 bases are TGTGCCAGTAGTCGAGACAGGGACCTTGCCGAGCAGTACTTC. Encoded protein: CASSRDRDLAEQYF.

The rearrangement joins TRBV3-1 (or the pseudogene TRBV3-2) to TRBJ1-4; no clear D gene. Trimming shortened V by 10 bases and J by 2 bases, and 20 bases separated the two germline ends. Per the germline V gene, CDR1 is LGHDT and CDR2 is YNNKEL (reference sequence). The CDR3 is made up of 16 amino acids. The CDR3 DNA sequence: TGTGCCAACTTGTCGGGAAGAAAGGTGACTAATGAAAAACTGTTTTTT. It codes for CANLSGRKVTNEKLFF.

This clone was found once. V usage is TRBV15 and J usage is TRBJ1-1, with D possibly matching TRBD1 (5 bases). CDR1 is LNHNV and CDR2 is YYDKDF in the germline V gene (reference sequence). V was pared by 7 bases and J by 1 base, with 13 bases between. The CDR3 loop spans 14 amino acids. The CDR3 is CATKAGTTNTEAFF. The CDR3 coding sequence is TGTGCCACCAAAGCCGGGACTACGAACACTGAAGCTTTCTTT.

V gene TRBV7-2 combines with J gene TRBJ2-2, with D perhaps matching TRBD2 (5 bases). The CDR3 has 13 residues. CDR1 is SGHTA and CDR2 is FQGNSA in the germline V gene. V was clipped by 3 bases and J by 9 bases, with 11 bases between them. The CDR3 here is CASSFGSWRELFF. The DNA of the CDR3 is TGTGCCAGCAGCTTTGGGAGTTGGAGGGAGCTGTTTTTT.

V usage is TRBV9 and J usage is TRBJ2-5; 7 positions agree with TRBD2. Germline CDR1 reads SGDLS; CDR2 reads YYNGEE. V gave up 3 bases and J gave up 2 bases; unmatched junction bases: 4. This CDR3 has 14 residues. The chain's CDR3 is CASSELARQETQYF. For the CDR3, the DNA is TGTGCCAGCAGCGAACTAGCGAGGCAAGAGACCCAGTACTTC.